Listed below are T cell receptor beta chains from one sample, sequenced in a study of identical twins. Each CDR3 protein gets one entry after TCRdb re-called the 5' RACE reads with MiXCR. The repertoire holds approximately 590,000 distinct CDR3 sequences, with over 8.5% as singletons. This sample was shared with a second study, whose subject was yellow fever vaccine responses in identical twins.

Input material: PBMCs. These receptors were obtained from a woman aged 18-29 years in good health. Both conserved end residues are part of each CDR3. A D gene is named only where the DNA matches it firmly. The listing skips clone size in some rows; elsewhere it reads once, few, many or a size class.

abundance	len	d_gene	j_gene	v_gene	CDR3nt	CDR3aa
few	14	TRBD2	TRBJ2-1	TRBV20-1	TGCAGTGCTAGCGGCGGGAGGAGGTACAATGAGCAGTTCTTC	CSASGGRRYNEQFF
.	14	TRBD1	TRBJ1-4	TRBV5-1	TGCGCCAGCAGCGCCAGGACAGGGCTTGAAAAACTGTTTTTT	CASSARTGLEKLFF
many	16	.	TRBJ2-1	TRBV7-9	TGTGCCAGCACCCCCCCCGGGGCTAGCGAAAACAATGAGCAGTTCTTC	CASTPPGASENNEQFF
few	15	.	TRBJ2-7	TRBV5-1	TGCGCCAGCAGCTTGGCCAGGGGGGCAAGCTACGAGCAGTACTTC	CASSLARGASYEQYF
few	15	TRBD2	TRBJ2-1	TRBV27	TGTGCCAGCAGGGTAGCGGGAGGGCCAGGCAATGAGCAGTTCTTC	CASRVAGGPGNEQFF
few	15	.	TRBJ2-1	TRBV3-1	TGTGCCAGCAGCCAAGACCCCGGGGGCAACAATGAGCAGTTCTTC	CASSQDPGGNNEQFF
many	14	TRBD1	TRBJ2-5	TRBV28	TGTGCCAGCGGCCCCTTTGACAGGGAGGAGACCCAGTACTTC	CASGPFDREETQYF
few	18	TRBD2	TRBJ2-6	TRBV6-1	TGTGCCAGCAACCCCACCGGGGGGGGGTATTCTGGGGCCAACGTCCTGACTTTC	CASNPTGGGYSGANVLTF
many	12	TRBD1	TRBJ2-7	TRBV29-1	TGCAGCGCCGGGACAGGAGTCTACGAGCAGTACTTC	CSAGTGVYEQYF
.	15	TRBD1	TRBJ1-5	TRBV11-3	TGTGCCAGCAGCCCCGACAGGGTCGGCCATCAGCCCCAGCATTTT	CASSPDRVGHQPQHF
few	17	TRBD1	TRBJ2-2	TRBV5-5	TGTGCCAGCAGTCCTCAACCGGGACAGGGGGACACCGGGGAGCTGTTTTTT	CASSPQPGQGDTGELFF
.	15	TRBD2	TRBJ2-1	TRBV24-1	TGTGCCACCAGTGAACTAACTAGCGGGGGTAATGAGCAGTTCTTC	CATSELTSGGNEQFF
.	13	.	TRBJ2-7	TRBV28	TGTGCCATCAGCTTCGGGCAGGGGTACGAGCAGTACTTC	CAISFGQGYEQYF
.	14	.	TRBJ1-6	TRBV12-3/TRBV12-4	TGTGCCAGCAGTTTTTGGTTGGACAATTCACCCCTCCACTTT	CASSFWLDNSPLHF
.	15	.	TRBJ2-1	TRBV20-1	TGCAGTGCCCCCGAATCCACAACGACGCACAATGAGCAGTTCTTC	CSAPESTTTHNEQFF
many	14	.	TRBJ2-3	TRBV5-1	TGCGCCAGCAGCTTAGGCCAGGCGGTAGATACGCAGTATTTT	CASSLGQAVDTQYF
.	18	TRBD2	TRBJ2-1	TRBV12-3/TRBV12-4	TGTGCCTTCAGTTTGGGACTAGCGGGGCTTTCGATCTACAATGAGCAGTTCTTC	CAFSLGLAGLSIYNEQFF
.	14	TRBD2	TRBJ2-7	TRBV4-3	TGCGCCAGCTCTGCGGGAGGAGAGGGGTACGAGCAGTACTTC	CASSAGGEGYEQYF
.	15	TRBD2	TRBJ2-1	TRBV27	TGTGCCAGCAGTTTTTATAGCGGGAGGTACAATGAGCAGTTCTTC	CASSFYSGRYNEQFF
few	13	.	TRBJ1-5	TRBV4-1	TGCGCCAGCAGCGGACTGAGCAATCAGCCCCAGCATTTT	CASSGLSNQPQHF
few	13	.	TRBJ1-4	TRBV20-1	TGCAGTGCCCCCAGTGGGGGGAGCGTAAAACTGTTTTTT	CSAPSGGSVKLFF
.	18	TRBD2	TRBJ2-2	TRBV11-2	TGTGCCAGCAGCTTAATGGGACTAGCGGGAGAATCGACCGGGGAGCTGTTTTTT	CASSLMGLAGESTGELFF
.	16	TRBD1	TRBJ2-7	TRBV7-8	TGTGCCAGCAGCTTACAGGGGGCGCAGGGAGCCTACGAGCAGTACTTC	CASSLQGAQGAYEQYF
many	19	TRBD2	TRBJ2-6	TRBV11-2	TGTGCCAGCAGCCACGAGCCACTAGCGGGAGTGCGTGGGGCCAACGTCCTGACTTTC	CASSHEPLAGVRGANVLTF
many	13	.	TRBJ2-2	TRBV12-3/TRBV12-4	TGTGCCAGCAGTCGGACAGAAACCGGGGAGCTGTTTTTT	CASSRTETGELFF
.	14	.	TRBJ2-2	TRBV4-1	TGCGCCAGCAGCCAAGTTAGTCGGGGTGCGGAGCTGTTTTTT	CASSQVSRGAELFF
many	19	.	TRBJ2-1	TRBV3-1	TGTGCCAGCAGCCAAGTCGTCACGGGGGTTTTAGGGATAATTGGTGAGCAGTTCTTC	CASSQVVTGVLGIIGEQFF
.	12	TRBD1	TRBJ1-3	TRBV27	TGTGCGTCACAGGGGGCTGGAAACACCATATATTTT	CASQGAGNTIYF
.	15	.	TRBJ2-7	TRBV4-3	TGCGCCAGCAGCCAAGAGGGGAGGGGGTCCTACGAGCAGTACTTC	CASSQEGRGSYEQYF
.	14	.	TRBJ2-3	TRBV20-1	TGCAGTGCTAGTCCCGCGGTGGTGGAGGATACGCAGTATTTT	CSASPAVVEDTQYF
.	14	.	TRBJ2-7	TRBV11-2	TGTGCCAGCAGCTCTTGGGACCATTCCTACGAGCAGTACTTC	CASSSWDHSYEQYF
few	14	.	TRBJ2-3	TRBV6-1	TGTGCCAGCAGCCCTTTCCGATGGATCTATACGCAGTATTTT	CASSPFRWIYTQYF
.	15	.	TRBJ1-5	TRBV12-3/TRBV12-4	TGTGCCAGCAGTTTAGTTGGGGGTAGCAATCAGCCCCAGCATTTT	CASSLVGGSNQPQHF
few	12	.	TRBJ2-7	TRBV6-2/TRBV6-3	TGTGCCAGCAGTTCATACCTGTACGAGCAGTACTTC	CASSSYLYEQYF
.	15	.	TRBJ2-7	TRBV5-1	TGCGCCAGCAGCACCAGACCGCCTAGCTCCTACGAGCAGTACTTC	CASSTRPPSSYEQYF
.	19	TRBD2	TRBJ2-4	TRBV11-2	TGTGCCAGCAGCTTAAGAAGGACTAGCGGGGGTCGGGACAAAAACATTCAGTACTTC	CASSLRRTSGGRDKNIQYF
.	15	TRBD2	TRBJ2-3	TRBV20-1	TGCAGTGCTAGAGATCTTTTGGGGGGGACAGATACGCAGTATTTT	CSARDLLGGTDTQYF
.	15	.	TRBJ2-1	TRBV3-1	TGTGCCAGCAGCCTCCGGTACCAAAATAACAATGAGCAGTTCTTC	CASSLRYQNNNEQFF
.	14	TRBD1	TRBJ2-1	TRBV10-3	TGTGCCATCAGCCCCTGGACAGGGAACAATGAGCAGTTCTTC	CAISPWTGNNEQFF
many	16	TRBD2	TRBJ2-1	TRBV9	TGTGCCAGCAGCGTAGTCTTAGCGGGAGGCTACAATGAGCAGTTCTTC	CASSVVLAGGYNEQFF
few	16	.	TRBJ2-6	TRBV5-1	TGCGCCAGCAGCTTGTACGGAAACTCTGGGGCCAACGTCCTGACTTTC	CASSLYGNSGANVLTF
few	14	.	TRBJ2-7	TRBV20-1	TGCAGTGCTCAAGGGCCAGGGGACTACTACGAGCAGTACTTC	CSAQGPGDYYEQYF
.	15	TRBD2	TRBJ2-2	TRBV20-1	TGCAGTGCTAGGTCTCTAGCGGGAGTCACCGGGGAGCTGTTTTTT	CSARSLAGVTGELFF
.	16	TRBD2	TRBJ2-1	TRBV30	TGTGCCTGGAGTACCTTTTCTAGCGGGACGTACAATGAGCAGTTCTTC	CAWSTFSSGTYNEQFF
many	12	.	TRBJ2-4	TRBV11-2	TGTGCCAGCAGCTTAGTACTAAACATTCAGTACTTC	CASSLVLNIQYF
.	15	.	TRBJ1-1	TRBV6-1	TGTGCCAGCACCCTAACCGGACGGACAAACACTGAAGCTTTCTTT	CASTLTGRTNTEAFF
few	16	.	TRBJ1-2	TRBV27	TGTGCCAGCAGTTCCCAAATCGACCACTGGATTTATGGCTACACCTTC	CASSSQIDHWIYGYTF
many	11	.	TRBJ1-5	TRBV12-3/TRBV12-4	TGTGCCAGCAGTTTGAGTGGGCCCCAGCATTTT	CASSLSGPQHF
.	16	TRBD2	TRBJ2-1	TRBV19	TGTGCCAGTCGGATTAGCGGGGGGGCGTCCTACAATGAGCAGTTCTTC	CASRISGGASYNEQFF
few	13	TRBD1	TRBJ2-7	TRBV24-1	TGTGCCACCGGGGACAGCTTGGGTTCCGAGCAGTACTTC	CATGDSLGSEQYF
.	16	TRBD2	TRBJ2-5	TRBV11-1	TGTGCCAGCAGCTTAGCCGGGACTACACTTCAAGAGACCCAGTACTTC	CASSLAGTTLQETQYF
few	13	.	TRBJ2-7	TRBV29-1	TGCAGCGCCATTCTCAGGGGGGGCTACGAGCAGTACTTC	CSAILRGGYEQYF
.	15	.	TRBJ2-2	TRBV6-5	TGTGCCAGCAGTTACGCGGGACCGTACACCGGGGAGCTGTTTTTT	CASSYAGPYTGELFF
.	15	TRBD2	TRBJ2-7	TRBV27	TGTGCCAGCAGCTATGCTAGCGGGGGGGCCCACGAGCAGTACTTC	CASSYASGGAHEQYF
many	16	.	TRBJ2-3	TRBV7-3	TGTGCCAGCAGCCCCGGGGGCCCTCTATTCACAGATACGCAGTATTTT	CASSPGGPLFTDTQYF
few	13	.	TRBJ2-5	TRBV28	TGTGCCAGCCGAGAGGATTACCAAGAGACCCAGTACTTC	CASREDYQETQYF
many	14	.	TRBJ2-7	TRBV6-2/TRBV6-3	TGTGCCAGCAGCGATACCGGGGTCTTATACGAGCAGTACTTC	CASSDTGVLYEQYF
.	15	TRBD2	TRBJ2-5	TRBV5-6	TGTGCCAGCAGCTTTCCAGCGGGGGTCCAAGAGACCCAGTACTTC	CASSFPAGVQETQYF
few	15	.	TRBJ1-1	TRBV2	TGTGCCAGCAGTCCCCCCGGGGGTATGAACACTGAAGCTTTCTTT	CASSPPGGMNTEAFF